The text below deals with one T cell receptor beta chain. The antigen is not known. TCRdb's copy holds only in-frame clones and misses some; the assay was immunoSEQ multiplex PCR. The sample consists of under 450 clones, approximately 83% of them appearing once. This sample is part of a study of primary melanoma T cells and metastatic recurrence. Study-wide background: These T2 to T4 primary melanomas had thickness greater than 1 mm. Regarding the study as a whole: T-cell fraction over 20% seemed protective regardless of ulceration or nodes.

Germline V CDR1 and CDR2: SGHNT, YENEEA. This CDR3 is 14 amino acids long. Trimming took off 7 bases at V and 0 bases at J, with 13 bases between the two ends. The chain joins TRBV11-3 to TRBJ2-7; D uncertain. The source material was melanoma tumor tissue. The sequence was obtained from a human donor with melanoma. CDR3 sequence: CASKLAESSYEQYF. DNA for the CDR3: TGTGCCAGCAAGCTCGCAGAAAGCTCCTACGAGCAGTACTTC.